The 9 T cell receptor beta chains below all came from one sample that was sequenced in a study of T-cell memory formation after mild COVID-19. TCRdb re-derived calls from the 5' RACE reads in MiXCR, one entry per CDR3 protein. The sample records about 50,000 distinct CDR3 sequences, 9.5% to 15% being singletons. The specimen sequenced was PBMCs or a T cell subset sorted from them (not recorded which). Source of these receptors: a man aged 18 to 30 who had mild COVID-19 (a few samples of this study predate the infection). Cell type and time point are not known.

The chain couples TRBV6-2 or TRBV6-3 to TRBJ2-7; 10 bases are shared with TRBD2. V lost 8 bases and J lost 1; bases outside the gene matches: 2. The CDR3 contains 13 residues. From germline, CDR1 is MNHEY and CDR2 SVGEGT. DNA for the CDR3: TGTGCCAGCCAGCGGGAGGGGTCCTACGAGCAGTACTTC. This encodes CASQREGSYEQYF.

The chain carries TRBV5-1 and TRBJ2-2; D uncertain. Trimming pared 5 bases from V and 1 base from J, leaving 9 bases between. The CDR3 covers 14 residues. Germline-derived CDR1 and CDR2 are SGHRS and YFSETQ. The CDR3 nucleotides are TGCGCCAGCAGAGCTGACGGGAACACCGGGGAGCTGTTTTTT. Amino acids: CASRADGNTGELFF.

At least ten counts were recorded for this clonotype. J is TRBJ1-2 and V is TRBV7-2, with 8 bases matching TRBD1. The length of the CDR3 is 16 residues. J lost 2 bases, V lost 5 bases, and 10 bases had no gene match. Germline loops: CDR1 SGHTA, CDR2 FQGNSA. CDR3 residues: CASSRTGTGVNYGYTF. CDR3 in DNA: TGTGCCAGCAGCCGCACCGGGACAGGAGTCAACTATGGCTACACCTTC.

The V and J genes are TRBV20-1 and TRBJ1-3; 7 nucleotides align to TRBD1. The V gene end was trimmed by 6 bases and the J gene end by 0 bases; junction bases not matched to a gene: 5. Germline V gene data show CDR1 as DFQATT and CDR2 as SNEGSKA (reference sequence). This CDR3 is built from 14 residues. CDR3 sequence: CSAKDRSSGNTIYF. The CDR3 DNA is TGCAGTGCCAAGGACAGGTCCTCTGGAAACACCATATATTTT.

This clonotype has just a few counts. The DNA of the CDR3 is TGTGCCAGCAGCTTAGTAGGGGGCCCTAGCACAGATACGCAGTATTTT. This gives the protein CASSLVGGPSTDTQYF. This chain joins TRBV7-8 and TRBJ2-3; 7 nucleotides line up with TRBD1. The trim removed 1 base at V and 0 bases at J, leaving 4 bases unmatched. The CDR3 runs 16 residues. Germline-derived CDR1 and CDR2 are SGHVS and FQNEAQ.

The chain couples TRBV7-3 to TRBJ1-1; 7 bases align to TRBD1. Trimming cost V 4 bases and J 7 bases; bases outside gene matches: 9. The CDR3 totals 14 residues. The germline V gene encodes CDR1 SGHTA and CDR2 FQGTGA. CDR3 in amino acids: CASSSMTGSNEAFF. Here the CDR3 DNA reads TGTGCCAGCAGCTCCATGACAGGGTCTAATGAAGCTTTCTTT.

This clonotype was seen at least ten times. DNA of the CDR3: TGCGCCAGCAGCTTGGGACCTGGACAGGGCTACGAGCAGTACTTC. Its translation is CASSLGPGQGYEQYF. V gene TRBV5-1 combines with J gene TRBJ2-7, with 8 nucleotides matching TRBD1. The CDR3 runs to 15 residues. Germline CDR1 and CDR2: SGHRS and YFSETQ. Unmatched junction bases numbered 5, after V lost 0 bases and J lost 3 bases.

This clonotype was picked up a small number of times. The chain combines TRBV7-6 with TRBJ2-2; D perhaps matches TRBD2 (5 bases). The germline V gene encodes CDR1 SGHVS and CDR2 FNYEAQ. Trimming removed 1 base from V and 5 bases from J, with 8 bases in between. This CDR3 contains 14 residues. The CDR3 region has the DNA TGTGCCAGCAGCTTAGTCGGGGAAACCGGGGAGCTGTTTTTT. Its translation: CASSLVGETGELFF.

With regard to this clonotype: At one end the junction does not follow the germline gene, possibly because of a read error. The chain links TRBV7-9 to TRBJ1-2; D call uncertain. The CDR3 spans 13 residues. The germline V gene has CDR1 SEHNR and CDR2 FQNEAQ (reference sequence). The CDR3 nucleotides are TGTGCCAGTAGCTTAGAGGTCAGCTATGGCTACACCTTC. The encoded protein is CASSLEVSYGYTF.